Following are 11 T cell receptor beta chains from one sample sequenced in a study of identical twins (TCRdb year 2016). The library was built by means of 5' RACE. The instrument was an Illumina HiSeq 2000. TCRdb reprocessed the public reads (quality trimming at Q25 with fastp, clone calling with MiXCR) and kept in-frame beta chains. Each record represents a unique CDR3 protein, reported with the most common genes and DNA among its rows. This sample is represented by around 1.7 million distinct CDR3 sequences; more than 30% of them were singletons. Under 0.35% of the sample is held by the ten biggest clonotypes. Input material: cord blood. Source of these receptors: a newborn girl in good health.

This chain links TRBV5-1 with TRBJ2-7; D gene uncertain. V was clipped by 0 bases and J by 5 bases, with 12 bases between them. This CDR3 is built from 14 residues. Germline CDR1 is SGHRS and CDR2 is YFSETQ. CDR3 residues: CASSLAGQFDEQYF. The CDR3 region has the DNA TGCGCCAGCAGCTTGGCTGGGCAGTTCGACGAGCAGTACTTC.

There are a few counts of this clonotype. This chain joins TRBV7-2 and TRBJ2-1; TRBD2 aligns across 10 bases. With V trimmed by 1 base and J by 8 bases, 17 bases remained unmatched. Germline-derived CDR1 and CDR2 are SGHTA and FQGNSA. The CDR3 covers 19 residues. The CDR3 here is CASSLEYRWMLAGVDEQFF. Here the CDR3 DNA reads TGTGCCAGCAGCTTAGAGTACCGTTGGATGCTAGCGGGAGTGGATGAGCAGTTCTTC. The full variable domain, in which reference TRBV7-2 and TRBJ2-1 provide the parts outside the CDR3, is GAGVSQSPSNKVTEKGKDVELRCDPISGHTALYWYRQSLGQGLEFLIYFQGNSAPDKSGLPSDRFSAERTGGSVSTLTIQRTQQEDSAVYLCASSLEYRWMLAGVDEQFFGPGTRLTVL.

The chain joins TRBV11-2 to TRBJ1-3, with 9 bases lining up with TRBD1. The CDR3 totals 16 residues. With 5 bases clipped from V and 0 bases from J, the junction kept 5 bases outside the gene matches. From germline, CDR1 is SGHAT and CDR2 FQNNGV. CDR3 protein: CASSPRTGASGNTIYF. The CDR3 DNA sequence: TGTGCCAGCAGCCCTAGGACAGGGGCCTCTGGAAACACCATATATTTT.

This rearrangement joins TRBV7-9 to TRBJ1-2; tentative D call: TRBD1 (6 bases). This CDR3 is 14 amino acids long. V lost 4 bases and J lost 6, with 15 bases in between. Germline CDR1 and CDR2: SEHNR and FQNEAQ (reference sequence). CDR3 DNA sequence: TGTGCCAGCAGCTCGCACAGGGTTCTTAATGGCTACACCTTC. Residues: CASSSHRVLNGYTF.

This clonotype was detected only once. One end of the junction does not line up with germline, which may come from a read error. The chain couples TRBV20-1 to TRBJ2-1; 11 bases align to TRBD2. CDR1 is DFQATT, CDR2 SNEGSKA, per germline (reference sequence). The length of the CDR3 is 13 residues. The CDR3 is CSANSGGANERFF. The CDR3 nucleotides are TGCAGTGCTAATAGCGGGGGGGCAAATGAGCGGTTCTTC.

V and J are TRBV2 and TRBJ2-2, with TRBD2 matching 11 bases. The CDR3 runs 17 residues. Per the germline V gene, CDR1 is SNHLY and CDR2 is FYNNEI. Trimming at V came to 8 bases and at J to 7 bases, leaving 15 bases not matched to a gene. The CDR3 here is CASGPDSGTSGFGELFF. CDR3 in DNA: TGTGCCAGCGGCCCTGATTCCGGGACTAGCGGCTTCGGGGAGCTGTTTTTT.

This rearrangement joins TRBV27 to TRBJ2-4, with unresolved D. Near its end, the DNA agrees better with TRBJ2-7, so the J call may be wrong. The CDR3 length is 13 residues. Germline CDR1 is MNHEY and CDR2 is SMNVEV (reference sequence). The CDR3, as DNA: TGTGCCAGCAGTTTCTCGGCGAATCGCGAGCAGTACTTC. Translated: CASSFSANREQYF.

The genes are TRBV20-1 and TRBJ2-3; D might be TRBD1 (5 bases). There are 13 residues in the CDR3. Germline V gene lookup returns CDR1 DFQATT and CDR2 SNEGSKA (reference sequence). Trimming pared 3 bases from V and 2 bases from J, leaving 9 bases between. The CDR3 sequence is CSASIGATDTQYF. CDR3 DNA: TGCAGTGCTAGTATTGGGGCCACAGATACGCAGTATTTT.

The chain employs TRBV15 and TRBJ1-5; no definite D call. The V end was cut by 0 bases, the J end by 1 base, with 10 bases between. Germline V gene lookup returns CDR1 LNHNV and CDR2 YYDKDF (reference sequence). This CDR3 is built from 16 residues. CDR3 protein: CATSRDLAVSNQPQHF. The DNA of the CDR3 is TGTGCCACCAGCAGAGATCTGGCTGTAAGCAATCAGCCCCAGCATTTT.

This clonotype was seen a handful of times. The chain links TRBV13 to TRBJ2-7; 10 positions match TRBD1. Per germline, CDR1 PRHDT and CDR2 FYEKMQ (reference sequence). CDR3 length: 15 amino acids. The J segment lost 3 bases and the V segment lost 5 bases, leaving 7 bases of the junction unmatched. The CDR3, as DNA: TGTGCCAGCAGCGGAACCGGGACAGGGGACTACGAGCAGTACTTC. Its protein is CASSGTGTGDYEQYF.

The rearrangement uses TRBV5-1 and TRBJ2-1, with unresolved D. The end of the DNA fits TRBJ2-7 better, so the J call may be wrong. The CDR3 length is 16 residues. Germline V CDR1 and CDR2: SGHRS, YFSETQ. The CDR3 coding sequence is TGCGCCAGCAGCTTGGTTGGAGATAGCTCCTACAATGAGCAGTACTTC. This encodes CASSLVGDSSYNEQYF.